A selection of T cell receptor beta chains follows, all from one sample in a study of blood T cell repertoires in COVID-19. Using immunoSEQ multiplex PCR, the repertoire was profiled, and TCRdb retains in-frame clones only, with some absent. The profile shows some 220,000 clones, 82% of them singletons. The sequencing sample was made of peripheral blood. These receptor sequences come from a woman in her 70s with COVID-19, enrolled during active disease. Both conserved end residues are part of each CDR3. A D gene is named only where the DNA matches it firmly. Expanded clones get a size class; other rows say once, few or many, or leave the size out.

TRBJ2-1	NA	16	NA	TRBV9	CASSVGVAGRGDEQFF	TGTGCCAGCAGCGTAGGAGTGGCGGGCCGAGGCGATGAGCAGTTCTTC
TRBJ2-6	NA	18	NA	TRBV5-8	CASSLKGLQSSGANVLTF	TGTGCCAGCAGCTTGAAGGGGCTCCAAAGCTCTGGGGCCAACGTCCTGACTTTC
TRBJ1-1	TRBD1	15	NA	TRBV6-5	CASAKGTALNTEAFF	TGTGCCAGCGCAAAGGGGACAGCACTGAACACTGAAGCTTTCTTT
TRBJ1-6	TRBD1	14	NA	TRBV5-1	CASSPRTGSSPLHF	TGCGCCAGCAGCCCCCGGACAGGGAGTTCACCCCTCCACTTT
TRBJ1-1	NA	13	few	TRBV11-3	CASSFKANTEAFF	TGTGCCAGCAGCTTCAAAGCGAACACTGAAGCTTTCTTT
TRBJ2-4	TRBD1	17	NA	TRBV4-1	CASSQDQTGRAKNIQYF	TGCGCCAGCAGCCAAGACCAGACAGGGCGAGCCAAAAACATTCAGTACTTC
TRBJ1-6	NA	16	NA	TRBV27	CASRCPPRVENSPLHF	TGTGCCAGCAGATGTCCCCCCCGGGTGGAAAATTCACCCCTCCACTTT
TRBJ2-7	NA	15	NA	TRBV14	CASSRVPTPSYEQYF	TGTGCCAGCAGCCGCGTTCCTACCCCATCCTACGAGCAGTACTTC
TRBJ2-1	NA	13	NA	TRBV7-2	CASSLGREYEQFF	TGTGCCAGCAGCTTAGGGCGGGAATATGAGCAGTTCTTC
TRBJ2-5	TRBD2	14	NA	TRBV5-4	CASSLPAGGKTQYF	TGTGCCAGCAGCTTGCCAGCGGGAGGGAAGACCCAGTACTTC
TRBJ2-2	TRBD2	16	NA	TRBV24-1	CATQGGEGRFAGELFF	TGTGCCACCCAGGGCGGGGAGGGCCGTTTCGCCGGGGAGCTGTTTTTT
TRBJ1-3	NA	11	NA	TRBV5-5	CASSLGDTIYF	TGTGCCAGCAGCTTAGGAGACACCATATATTTT
TRBJ1-3	TRBD1	16	NA	TRBV7-9	CASSPIGTGGGNTIYF	TGTGCCAGCAGCCCCATTGGGACAGGGGGAGGAAACACCATATATTTT
TRBJ2-7	NA	16	few	TRBV6-2/TRBV6-3	CASSYSLRDLAYEQYF	TGTGCCAGCAGTTACTCCCTGCGGGATCTTGCCTACGAGCAGTACTTC
TRBJ2-7	NA	13	NA	TRBV7-7	CASSFGQKYEQYF	TGTGCCAGCAGCTTTGGCCAGAAGTACGAGCAGTACTTC
TRBJ1-1	TRBD1	14	few	TRBV20-1	CSASRQGGNTEAFF	TGCAGTGCTAGTAGGCAGGGGGGGAACACTGAAGCTTTCTTT
TRBJ2-5	TRBD1	12	NA	TRBV12-3/TRBV12-4	CASRPRTGHTHF	TGTGCCAGCAGACCCAGGACAGGACATACACACTTC
TRBJ1-3	NA	15	NA	TRBV30	CAWDPGEKAGNTIYF	TGTGCCTGGGACCCAGGTGAAAAGGCTGGAAACACCATATATTTT
TRBJ2-2	NA	16	NA	TRBV5-6	CASSSTGRGNAGELFF	TGTGCCAGCAGCTCCACGGGCAGGGGAAACGCCGGGGAGCTGTTTTTT
TRBJ2-7	NA	11	NA	TRBV6-6	CASAVAYEQYF	TGTGCCAGCGCGGTAGCCTACGAGCAGTACTTC
TRBJ1-2	NA	16	NA	TRBV15	CATSRDQGVLNYGYTF	TGTGCCACCAGCAGAGATCAAGGGGTGTTGAACTATGGCTACACCTTC
TRBJ1-5	NA	14	NA	TRBV11-2	CASSLAGAGQPQHF	TGTGCCAGCAGCTTAGCAGGGGCGGGTCAGCCCCAGCATTTT
TRBJ2-7	TRBD2	15	few	TRBV7-9	CASSPQTSGSNEQYF	TGTGCCAGCAGCCCGCAGACTAGCGGGAGCAACGAGCAGTACTTC
TRBJ2-3	TRBD2	17	NA	TRBV5-6	CASSTSTSLTSTDTQYF	TGTGCCAGCAGCACCTCGACTAGCCTGACTAGCACAGATACGCAGTATTTT
TRBJ2-7	TRBD1	13	NA	TRBV2	CASRVDRAYEQYF	TGTGCCAGCAGGGTGGACAGGGCCTACGAGCAGTACTTC
TRBJ1-5	NA	14	NA	TRBV7-2	CASSFGQSREPQHF	TGTGCCAGCAGCTTCGGACAGTCTCGGGAGCCCCAGCATTTT
TRBJ1-5	NA	15	NA	TRBV5-6	CASSLTGGLVEPQHF	TGTGCCAGCAGCTTGACGGGGGGATTGGTCGAGCCCCAGCATTTT
TRBJ2-3	NA	14	NA	TRBV6-1	CASSDRHFTDTQYF	TGTGCCAGCAGTGACAGACATTTCACAGATACGCAGTATTTT
TRBJ2-1	NA	14	NA	TRBV5-4	CASSVDQGLGEQFF	TGTGCCAGCAGCGTGGACCAGGGGCTAGGTGAGCAGTTCTTC
TRBJ1-6	NA	15	NA	TRBV12-5	CASDFDSPLNSPLHF	TGTGCTAGTGACTTCGACAGCCCTTTGAATTCACCCCTCCACTTT
TRBJ2-7	NA	15	NA	TRBV28	CASKIPGLNSYEQYF	TGTGCCAGCAAAATTCCGGGACTTAACTCCTACGAGCAGTACTTC
TRBJ1-5	NA	15	NA	TRBV6-5	CASTPAQGVNQPQHF	TGTGCCAGCACCCCGGCACAGGGCGTAAATCAGCCCCAGCATTTT
TRBJ2-3	NA	17	NA	TRBV9	CASSPIRELISTDTQYF	TGTGCCAGCAGCCCTATCAGGGAACTGATAAGCACAGATACGCAGTATTTT